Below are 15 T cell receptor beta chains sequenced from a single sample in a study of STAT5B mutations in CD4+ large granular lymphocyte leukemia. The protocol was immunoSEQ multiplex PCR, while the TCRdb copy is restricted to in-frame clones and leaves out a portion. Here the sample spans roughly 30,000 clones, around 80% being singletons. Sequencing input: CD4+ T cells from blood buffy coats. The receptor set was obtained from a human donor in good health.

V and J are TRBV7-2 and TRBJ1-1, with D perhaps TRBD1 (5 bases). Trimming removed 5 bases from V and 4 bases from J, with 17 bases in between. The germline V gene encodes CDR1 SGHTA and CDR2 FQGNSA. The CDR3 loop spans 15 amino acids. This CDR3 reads CASSPPGPRITEAFF. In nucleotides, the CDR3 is TGTGCCAGCAGCCCACCGGGACCCAGAATCACTGAAGCTTTCTTT.

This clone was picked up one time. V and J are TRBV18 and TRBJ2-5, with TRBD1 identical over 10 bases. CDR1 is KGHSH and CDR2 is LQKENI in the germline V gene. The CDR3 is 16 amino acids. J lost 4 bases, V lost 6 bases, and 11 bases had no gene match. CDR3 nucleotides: TGTGCCAGCTCCTCACAGAGACAGGGGGCCGGAGAGACCCAGTACTTC. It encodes CASSSQRQGAGETQYF.

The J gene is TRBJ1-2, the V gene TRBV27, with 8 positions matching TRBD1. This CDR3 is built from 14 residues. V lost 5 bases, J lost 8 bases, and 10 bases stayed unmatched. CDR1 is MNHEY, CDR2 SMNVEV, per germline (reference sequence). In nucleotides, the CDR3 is TGTGCCAGCAGTCCCCTACAGGGGGTCCACGGCTACACCTTC. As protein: CASSPLQGVHGYTF.

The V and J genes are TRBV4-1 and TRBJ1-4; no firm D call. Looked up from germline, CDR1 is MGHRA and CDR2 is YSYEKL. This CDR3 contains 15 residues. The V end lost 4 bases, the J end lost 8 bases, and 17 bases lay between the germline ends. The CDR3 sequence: CASSRVEGGGEKLFF. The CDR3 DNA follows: TGCGCCAGCAGCCGCGTCGAGGGCGGCGGGGAAAAACTGTTTTTT.

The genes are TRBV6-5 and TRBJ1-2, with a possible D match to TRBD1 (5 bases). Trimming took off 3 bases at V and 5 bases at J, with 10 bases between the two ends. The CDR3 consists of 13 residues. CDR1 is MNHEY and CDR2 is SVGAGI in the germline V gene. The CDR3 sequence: CASSYHAGYGYTF. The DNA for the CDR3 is TGTGCCAGCAGTTATCATGCAGGGTATGGCTACACCTTC.

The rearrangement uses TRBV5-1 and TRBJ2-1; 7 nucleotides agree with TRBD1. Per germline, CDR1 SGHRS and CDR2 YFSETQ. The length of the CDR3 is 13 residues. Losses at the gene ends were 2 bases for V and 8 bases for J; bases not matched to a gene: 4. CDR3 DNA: TGCGCCAGCAGCTTACAGGGGTCCCATGAGCAGTTCTTC. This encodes CASSLQGSHEQFF.

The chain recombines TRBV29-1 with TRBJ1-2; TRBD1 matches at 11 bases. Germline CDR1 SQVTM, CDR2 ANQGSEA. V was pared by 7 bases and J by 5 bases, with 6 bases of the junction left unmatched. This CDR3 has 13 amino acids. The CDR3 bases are TGCAGCGGTGGGACAGGGGGTGAATATGGCTACACCTTC. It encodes CSGGTGGEYGYTF.

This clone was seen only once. CDR3 region: CASSSRGEDGYTF. The DNA of the CDR3 is TGCGCCAGCTCGTCTAGAGGGGAAGATGGCTACACCTTC. The genes are TRBV10-2 and TRBJ1-2; D might be TRBD1 (5 bases). V was clipped by 8 bases and J by 6 bases, with 16 bases between them. CDR1 and CDR2 from the germline V gene are WSHSY and SAAADI. The CDR3 totals 13 residues.

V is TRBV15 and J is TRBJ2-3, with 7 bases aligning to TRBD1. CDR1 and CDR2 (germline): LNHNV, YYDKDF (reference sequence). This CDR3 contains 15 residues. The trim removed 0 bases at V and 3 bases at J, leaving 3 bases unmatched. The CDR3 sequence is CATSRDGTATDTQYF. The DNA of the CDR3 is TGTGCCACCAGCAGAGATGGGACAGCTACAGATACGCAGTATTTT.

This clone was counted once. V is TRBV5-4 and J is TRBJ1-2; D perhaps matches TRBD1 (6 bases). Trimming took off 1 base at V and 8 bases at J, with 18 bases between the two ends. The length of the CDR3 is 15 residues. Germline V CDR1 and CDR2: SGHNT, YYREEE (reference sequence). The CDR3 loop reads CASSLPRDIAGGYTF. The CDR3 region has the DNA TGTGCCAGCAGCTTGCCCCGGGACATAGCGGGAGGCTACACCTTC. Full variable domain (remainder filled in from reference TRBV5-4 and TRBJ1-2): ETGVTQSPTHLIKTRGQQVTLRCSSQSGHNTVSWYQQALGQGPQFIFQYYREEENGRGNFPPRFSGLQFPNYSSELNVNALELDDSALYLCASSLPRDIAGGYTFGSGTRLTVV.

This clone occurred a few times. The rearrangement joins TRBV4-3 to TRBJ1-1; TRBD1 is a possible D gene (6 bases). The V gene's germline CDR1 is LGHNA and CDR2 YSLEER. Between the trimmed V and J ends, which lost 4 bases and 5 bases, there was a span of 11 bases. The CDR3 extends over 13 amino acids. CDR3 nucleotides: TGCGCCAGCAGCCTAAGGGGGGCGACTGAAGCTTTCTTT. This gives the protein CASSLRGATEAFF.

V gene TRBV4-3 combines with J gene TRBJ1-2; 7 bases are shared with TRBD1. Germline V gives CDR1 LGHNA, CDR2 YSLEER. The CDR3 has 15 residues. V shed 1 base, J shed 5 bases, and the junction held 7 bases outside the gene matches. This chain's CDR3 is CASSQGPGTAYGYTF. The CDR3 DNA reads TGCGCCAGCAGCCAAGGGCCCGGGACAGCATATGGCTACACCTTC.

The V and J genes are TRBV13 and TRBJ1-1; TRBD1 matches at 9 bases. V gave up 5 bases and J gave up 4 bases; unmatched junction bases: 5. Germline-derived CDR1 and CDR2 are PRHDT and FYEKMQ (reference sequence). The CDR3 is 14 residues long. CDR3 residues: CASSARDRATEAFF. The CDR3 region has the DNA TGTGCCAGCAGCGCACGGGACAGGGCCACTGAAGCTTTCTTT.

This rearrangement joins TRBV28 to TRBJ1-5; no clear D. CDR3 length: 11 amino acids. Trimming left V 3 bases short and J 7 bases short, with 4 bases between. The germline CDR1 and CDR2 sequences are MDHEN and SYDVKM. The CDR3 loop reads CASSFGQPQHF. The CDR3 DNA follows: TGTGCCAGCAGTTTTGGCCAGCCCCAGCATTTT.

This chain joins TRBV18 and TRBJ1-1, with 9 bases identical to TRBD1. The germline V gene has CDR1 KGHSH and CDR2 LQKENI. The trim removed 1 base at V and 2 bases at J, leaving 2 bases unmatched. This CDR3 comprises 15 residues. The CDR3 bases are TGTGCCAGCTCACCACTAACAGGGGGCAACACTGAAGCTTTCTTT. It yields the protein CASSPLTGGNTEAFF.